This T cell receptor beta chain comes out of a study of blood T cell repertoires in COVID-19. Study summary: PBMCs, B-cell-depleted T cells, or T cells were the source of the cDNA or gDNA that made up the material.

The authors' processing: Amplified reference gene primers provided the basis for estimating nucleated cell counts. Sequencing used immunoSEQ multiplex PCR; TCRdb keeps in-frame clones, though not all of them. V and J calls and clone size come straight from that table; D and trimming were deduced from the DNA. This sample yields approximately 99,000 clones, of which roughly 88% are seen a single time; about 2.2% belongs to the top ten. The ends lost 5 bases at V and 6 bases at J; junction bases unmatched: 19. The germline CDR1 and CDR2 sequences are SGHVS and FNYEAQ. This CDR3 has 19 amino acids. This chain uses TRBV7-6 with TRBJ2-2; 9 positions match TRBD2. This TCR derives from a human donor in a cohort sampled during active COVID-19. Sequenced: peripheral blood. CDR3: CASSTGSEFSGRAPGELFF. The CDR3, as DNA: TGTGCCAGCAGCACAGGGTCCGAATTTAGCGGGAGAGCCCCCGGGGAGCTGTTTTTT.